This entry features one T cell receptor (beta chain) sequence. Its target is unknown. The sample belongs to a study of CD8 T cells in Susac syndrome. General study points: Susac-specific public clones numbered more than 15 in total CD8+ repertoires (and 5 or 6 in CD8+ TEMRA repertoires). The peak of CD8+ clonal expansion in Susac was seen in TEMRA cells and active patients.

The germline CDR1 and CDR2 sequences are SEHNR and FQNEAQ (reference sequence). The CDR3 runs 16 residues. V lost 6 bases and J lost 10; bases outside the gene matches: 15. Random hexamers were used to reverse transcribe the RNA input (about 0.5 to 1 ug). Each CDR3 protein gets one entry after TCRdb re-called the immunoSEQ multiplex PCR reads with MiXCR. The profile shows roughly 80,000 distinct CDR3 sequences, roughly 94% of them singletons. Blood CD8+ and CD4+ T cells underwent high-throughput TCR beta sequencing. The chain carries TRBV7-9 and TRBJ2-1; 10 nucleotides line up with TRBD2. Sequencing was carried out using CD8+ T cells from PBMCs. The clonotype comes from a human donor with Susac syndrome. CDR3 in DNA: TGTGCCAGCAGTTCGGGCAGCGGGGGGGCATCTTGGGAGCAGTTCTTC. It encodes CASSSGSGGASWEQFF.